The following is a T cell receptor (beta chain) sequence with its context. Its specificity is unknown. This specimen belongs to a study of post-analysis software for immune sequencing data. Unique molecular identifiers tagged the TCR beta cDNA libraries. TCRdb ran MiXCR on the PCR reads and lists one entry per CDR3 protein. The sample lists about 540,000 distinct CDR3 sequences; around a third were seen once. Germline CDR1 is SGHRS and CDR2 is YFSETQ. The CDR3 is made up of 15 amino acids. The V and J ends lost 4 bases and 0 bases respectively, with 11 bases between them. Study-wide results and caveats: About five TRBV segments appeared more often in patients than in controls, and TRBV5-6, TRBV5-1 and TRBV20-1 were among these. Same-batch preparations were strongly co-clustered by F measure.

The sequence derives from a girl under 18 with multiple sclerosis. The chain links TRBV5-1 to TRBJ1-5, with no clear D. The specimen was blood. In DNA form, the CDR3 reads TGCGCCAGCAGCGAAGACACATATAGCAATCAGCCCCAGCATTTT. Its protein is CASSEDTYSNQPQHF.